This T cell receptor (beta chain) was documented in a study of T cells in Graves' hyperthyroidism and ophthalmopathy. General study results and limits: Blood shared most expanded thyroid clonotypes above 0.001.

The CDR3 contains 13 residues. Trimming took off 5 bases at V and 4 bases at J, with 9 bases between the two ends. Looked up from germline, CDR1 is MNHEY and CDR2 is SVGEGT. Lactation, pregnancy, other autoimmune disease or uncontrolled infection excluded patients. Source material for PBMCs was around 10 ml fresh peripheral blood. The CDR3 regions of TCR beta were amplified from RNA transcripts. The primer set for the first-round RT-PCR of the TCR CDR3 was HTBI. TCRdb ran MiXCR on the multiplex PCR reads and lists one entry per CDR3 protein. The sample carries some 360,000 distinct CDR3 sequences, approximately 13% recorded once. A word on this clonotype: The antigen is undetermined.

The gene calls are TRBV6-2 or TRBV6-3 and TRBJ1-5; maybe TRBD1 (5 bases). Sequenced: blood. The source is an older woman with Graves' hyperthyroidism. The CDR3 protein is CASSPDMNQPQHF. The CDR3 nucleotides are TGTGCCAGCAGTCCGGACATGAATCAGCCCCAGCATTTT.